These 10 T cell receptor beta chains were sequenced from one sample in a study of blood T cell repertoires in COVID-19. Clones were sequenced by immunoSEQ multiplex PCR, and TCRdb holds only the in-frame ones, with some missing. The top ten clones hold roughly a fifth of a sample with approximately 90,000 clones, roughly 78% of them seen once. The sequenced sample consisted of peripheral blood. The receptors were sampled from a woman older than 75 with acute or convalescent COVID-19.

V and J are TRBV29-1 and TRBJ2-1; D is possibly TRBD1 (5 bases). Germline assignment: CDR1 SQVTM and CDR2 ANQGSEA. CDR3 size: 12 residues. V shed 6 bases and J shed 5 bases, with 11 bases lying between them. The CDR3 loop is CSVSIRDNEQFF. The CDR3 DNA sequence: TGCAGCGTATCAATCAGGGACAATGAGCAGTTCTTC.

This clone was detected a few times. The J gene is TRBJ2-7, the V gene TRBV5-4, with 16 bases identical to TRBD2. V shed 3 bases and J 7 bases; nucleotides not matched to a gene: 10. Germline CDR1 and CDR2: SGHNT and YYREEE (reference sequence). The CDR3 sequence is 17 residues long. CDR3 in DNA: TGTGCCAGCAGCTCCGAAGGGACTAGCGGGAGGGCGAATGAGCAGTACTTC. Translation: CASSSEGTSGRANEQYF.

The CDR3 DNA reads as TGTGCCAGCAGCCCTCTCGGGGTCGCGGCCACCGGGGAGCTGTTTTTT. Protein product: CASSPLGVAATGELFF. This chain uses TRBV3-1 (or the pseudogene TRBV3-2) with TRBJ2-2; possibly TRBD2 for D (5 bases). From germline, CDR1 is LGHDT and CDR2 YNNKEL (reference sequence). Trimming stripped 4 bases from V and 4 bases from J, with 16 bases between. The CDR3 is 16 residues long.

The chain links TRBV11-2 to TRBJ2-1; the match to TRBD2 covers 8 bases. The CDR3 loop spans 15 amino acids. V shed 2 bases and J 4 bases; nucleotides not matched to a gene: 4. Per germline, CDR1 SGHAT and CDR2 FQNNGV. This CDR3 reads CASSLLQRGYNEQFF. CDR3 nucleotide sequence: TGTGCCAGCAGCTTACTGCAGCGGGGGTACAATGAGCAGTTCTTC.

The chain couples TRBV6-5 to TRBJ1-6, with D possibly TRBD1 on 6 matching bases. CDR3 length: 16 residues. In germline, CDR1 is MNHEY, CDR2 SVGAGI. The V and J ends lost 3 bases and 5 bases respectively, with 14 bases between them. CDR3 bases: TGTGCCAGCAGTTATCTCCGGGACACCCATAATTCACCCCTCCACTTT. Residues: CASSYLRDTHNSPLHF.

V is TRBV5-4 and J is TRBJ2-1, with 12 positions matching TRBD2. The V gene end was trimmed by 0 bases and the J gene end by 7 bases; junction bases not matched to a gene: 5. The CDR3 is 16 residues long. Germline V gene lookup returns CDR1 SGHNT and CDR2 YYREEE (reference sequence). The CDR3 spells CASSLELAGGRNEQFF. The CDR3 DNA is TGTGCCAGCAGCTTGGAGCTAGCGGGAGGGAGGAATGAGCAGTTCTTC.

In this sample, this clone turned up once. CDR3 residues: CASSLPGYLYGYTF. The CDR3 nucleotides read TGTGCCAGCAGCTTACCCGGTTATCTCTATGGCTACACCTTC. The chain has TRBV11-2 and TRBJ1-2; D gene unclear. Per the germline V gene, CDR1 is SGHAT and CDR2 is FQNNGV. V was cut by 2 bases and J by 4 bases, with 11 bases left in between. The CDR3 has 14 amino acids.

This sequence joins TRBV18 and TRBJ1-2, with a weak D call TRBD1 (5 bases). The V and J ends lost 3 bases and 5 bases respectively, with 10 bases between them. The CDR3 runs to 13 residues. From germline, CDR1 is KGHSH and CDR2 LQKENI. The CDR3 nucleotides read TGTGCCAGCTCACCTGGGACTGCATATGGCTACACCTTC. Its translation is CASSPGTAYGYTF. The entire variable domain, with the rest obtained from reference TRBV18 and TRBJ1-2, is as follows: NAGVMQNPRHLVRRRGQEARLRCSPMKGHSHVYWYRQLPEEGLKFMVYLQKENIIDESGMPKERFSAEFPKEGPSILRIQQVVRGDSAAYFCASSPGTAYGYTFGSGTRLTVV.

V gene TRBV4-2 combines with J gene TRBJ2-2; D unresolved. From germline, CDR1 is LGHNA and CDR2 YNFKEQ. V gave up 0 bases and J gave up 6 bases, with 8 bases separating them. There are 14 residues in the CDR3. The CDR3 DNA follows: TGTGCCAGCAGCCAAGATTCGGTGGCCGGGGAGCTGTTTTTT. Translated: CASSQDSVAGELFF.

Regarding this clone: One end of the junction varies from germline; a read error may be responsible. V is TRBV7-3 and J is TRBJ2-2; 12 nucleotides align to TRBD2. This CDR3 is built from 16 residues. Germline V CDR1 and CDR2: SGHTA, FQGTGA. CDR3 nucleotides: TGTGCCAGCAGCCTAACTAGCGGGGGGTTAACCGGGGAGCTGTTTTTT. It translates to CASSLTSGGLTGELFF.